The 28 T cell receptor beta chains below come from one sample, sequenced in a study of blood T cell repertoires in COVID-19. Produced via immunoSEQ multiplex PCR; TCRdb's table is partial and in-frame only. The sample holds more than 60,000 clones, 80% to 90% seen once. What was sequenced was peripheral blood. These receptors came from a woman between 50 and 59 years old with active COVID-19.

This chain joins TRBV3-1 (or the pseudogene TRBV3-2) and TRBJ1-3; 7 nucleotides match TRBD1. Trimming removed 0 bases from V and 6 bases from J; junction bases left unmatched: 2. Germline CDR1 and CDR2: LGHDT and YNNKEL (reference sequence). The CDR3 sequence is 14 residues long. The CDR3 region has the DNA TGTGCCAGCAGCCAAGATCAGGGGGTAAACACCATATATTTT. Protein product: CASSQDQGVNTIYF.

This rearrangement joins TRBV2 to TRBJ2-2; no clear D. Looked up from germline, CDR1 is SNHLY and CDR2 is FYNNEI. V lost 8 bases and J 2 bases, leaving 12 bases between the germline ends. This CDR3 spans 14 amino acids. CDR3 DNA: TGTGCCAGCCGCCGCGAGGTAAACACCGGGGAGCTGTTTTTT. It codes for CASRREVNTGELFF. The variable domain in full, completed from reference TRBV2 and TRBJ2-2, reads EPEVTQTPSHQVTQMGQEVILRCVPISNHLYFYWYRQILGQKVEFLVSFYNNEISEKSEIFDDQFSVERPDGSNFTLKIRSTKLEDSAMYFCASRREVNTGELFFGEGSRLTVL.

The chain combines TRBV24-1 with TRBJ2-5; D is perhaps TRBD1 (6 bases). Deletions cut 0 bases from V and 3 bases from J, with 10 bases between. Germline V gives CDR1 KGHDR, CDR2 SFDVKD. This CDR3 is built from 15 residues. The CDR3 protein is CATSDLGQGKETQYF. CDR3 sequence (DNA): TGTGCCACCAGTGATTTGGGGCAGGGGAAAGAGACCCAGTACTTC.

This clone is medium-sized within its sample. The V and J genes are TRBV6-5 and TRBJ1-2, with 7 positions matching TRBD1. Germline CDR1 MNHEY, CDR2 SVGAGI. V lost 6 bases, J lost 8 bases, and 12 bases stayed unmatched. The CDR3 has 14 amino acids. The DNA for the CDR3 is TGTGCCAGCAGCCTCCAGGGGGGCGGCGGGGGCTACACCTTC. It translates to CASSLQGGGGGYTF.

CDR3 nucleotides: TGTGCCAGCAGTGAAACTAGCGGGTCCTCGAGCTCCTACGAGCAGTACTTC. Translating gives CASSETSGSSSSYEQYF. The chain uses TRBV25-1 and TRBJ2-7; TRBD2 matches at 9 bases. CDR3 length equals 17 residues. V dropped 2 bases and J dropped 0; count of bases not matched to a gene: 8. CDR1 and CDR2 (germline): MGHDK, SYGVNS.

V and J are TRBV14 and TRBJ2-7; 7 positions agree with TRBD1. Germline values: CDR1 SGHDN, CDR2 FVKESK. CDR3 length equals 14 residues. Losses at the gene ends were 3 bases for V and 3 bases for J; bases not matched to a gene: 5. The CDR3 bases are TGTGCCAGCAGCCAGACAGGGTTGCTCTACGAGCAGTACTTC. Translated, it gives CASSQTGLLYEQYF.

The chain joins TRBV29-1 to TRBJ2-3, with D perhaps matching TRBD2 (5 bases). Trimming pared 1 base from V and 6 bases from J, leaving 11 bases between. The CDR3 runs 13 residues. Germline CDR1 and CDR2: SQVTM and ANQGSEA. CDR3 nucleotide sequence: TGCAGCGTTGAAGCGGGATTGTTGGATACGCAGTATTTT. Its protein is CSVEAGLLDTQYF.

The count of this clone is one. The gene calls are TRBV5-4 and TRBJ2-5; D possibly corresponds to TRBD2 (5 bases). The V and J ends lost 0 bases and 4 bases respectively, with 13 bases between them. This CDR3 is built from 15 residues. Per the germline V gene, CDR1 is SGHNT and CDR2 is YYREEE (reference sequence). The CDR3 region has the DNA TGTGCCAGCAGCTTGGCCGCGACTAATTCAGAGACCCAGTACTTC. Protein product: CASSLAATNSETQYF. The full variable domain, with the rest looked up from reference TRBV5-4 and TRBJ2-5, is ETGVTQSPTHLIKTRGQQVTLRCSSQSGHNTVSWYQQALGQGPQFIFQYYREEENGRGNFPPRFSGLQFPNYSSELNVNALELDDSALYLCASSLAATNSETQYFGPGTRLLVL.

The chain combines TRBV5-5 with TRBJ2-7; TRBD1 agrees at 7 bases. The CDR3 loop spans 16 amino acids. Germline V lookup: CDR1 SGHKS, CDR2 YYEKEE (reference sequence). Trimming at V came to 0 bases and at J to 2 bases, leaving 8 bases not matched to a gene. CDR3 nucleotides: TGTGCCAGCAGCTTGGCCCCGACAGGGACCACCTACGAGCAGTACTTC. It translates to CASSLAPTGTTYEQYF.

The chain joins TRBV7-4 to TRBJ2-7; the match to TRBD1 covers 7 bases. The CDR3 loop spans 14 amino acids. Germline V CDR1 and CDR2: SGHVT, SQSDAQ. Trimming cost V 4 bases and J 2 bases; bases outside gene matches: 5. The CDR3 coding sequence is TGTGCCAGCAGCTCCCGGGACAGCCCCTACGAGCAGTACTTC. Amino acid sequence: CASSSRDSPYEQYF.

V and J are TRBV15 and TRBJ1-1; D ambiguous. There are 15 residues in the CDR3. Trimming left V 0 bases short and J 1 base short, with 9 bases between. Germline-derived CDR1 and CDR2 are LNHNV and YYDKDF (reference sequence). This chain's CDR3 is CATSREKRGNTEAFF. DNA for the CDR3: TGTGCCACCAGCAGAGAGAAACGGGGGAACACTGAAGCTTTCTTT.

This chain connects TRBV5-6 to TRBJ2-7, with 7 bases matching TRBD1. The CDR3 is 17 residues long. Germline V gene lookup returns CDR1 SGHDT and CDR2 YYEEEE. Unmatched junction bases numbered 16, after V lost 3 bases and J lost 4 bases. The CDR3 loop is CASSSPKQPGTEYEQYF. For the CDR3, the DNA is TGTGCCAGCAGCTCTCCCAAGCAACCCGGGACAGAATACGAGCAGTACTTC.

The chain employs TRBV7-9 and TRBJ1-4, with TRBD1 identical over 7 bases. The germline V gene encodes CDR1 SEHNR and CDR2 FQNEAQ (reference sequence). CDR3 size: 16 residues. The J segment lost 6 bases and the V segment lost 4 bases, leaving 11 bases of the junction unmatched. The CDR3 protein is CASSSNVGQGDEKLFF. CDR3 in DNA: TGTGCCAGCAGCTCCAACGTAGGGCAGGGGGATGAAAAACTGTTTTTT.

This clone was counted a few times. The rearrangement links TRBV5-4 to TRBJ1-6; no clear D gene. Germline-derived CDR1 and CDR2 are SGHNT and YYREEE (reference sequence). Trimming pared 4 bases from V and 7 bases from J, leaving 15 bases between. This CDR3 region has 15 residues. The CDR3 sequence: CASSTSWAVNSPLHF. The CDR3 nucleotides read TGTGCCAGCAGCACGTCTTGGGCAGTAAATTCACCCCTCCACTTT.

The rearrangement uses TRBV10-1 and TRBJ2-5, with 11 bases that match TRBD1. Germline CDR1 WNHNN, CDR2 SYGVQD (reference sequence). The V and J ends lost 4 bases and 5 bases, in that order; junction bases with no gene match: 0. This CDR3 is built from 13 residues. The CDR3 here is CASSGDRGETQYF. As DNA, the CDR3 is TGCGCCAGCAGTGGGGACAGGGGGGAGACCCAGTACTTC.

The chain uses TRBV10-1 and TRBJ2-7, with 12 bases identical to TRBD2. V shed 0 bases and J 11 bases; nucleotides not matched to a gene: 5. This CDR3 has 14 residues. Germline-derived CDR1 and CDR2 are WNHNN and SYGVQD (reference sequence). The CDR3: CASSESPSGRAKYF. The CDR3 bases are TGCGCCAGCAGTGAGTCCCCTAGCGGGAGGGCAAAGTACTTC.

This sequence joins TRBV9 and TRBJ2-3, with D possibly TRBD1 on 5 matching bases. The CDR3 loop spans 15 amino acids. The ends were cut back, 4 bases at V and 4 bases at J, with 16 bases in the middle. The germline CDR1 and CDR2 sequences are SGDLS and YYNGEE. CDR3 nucleotides: TGTGCCAGCAGCTTAGGCTATAGGGGCGCAGATACGCAGTATTTT. It translates to CASSLGYRGADTQYF.

V is TRBV3-1 (or the pseudogene TRBV3-2) and J is TRBJ2-6, with 7 nucleotides matching TRBD2. CDR1 and CDR2 (germline): LGHDT, YNNKEL (reference sequence). This CDR3 is 21 amino acids long. Germline trimming cut 1 base from V and 0 bases from J; bases unmatched to any gene: 15. The CDR3 region has the DNA TGTGCCAGCAGCCAAGTTATTTATTCAGGGAGGGTCGTCTCTGGGGCCAACGTCCTGACTTTC. It codes for CASSQVIYSGRVVSGANVLTF.

The CDR3 region is CASSFSGTTTDTQYF. CDR3 bases: TGCGCCAGCAGCTTTAGCGGGACAACCACAGATACGCAGTATTTT. The gene calls are TRBV5-1 and TRBJ2-3, with TRBD2 identical over 8 bases. The V and J ends lost 2 bases and 2 bases, in that order; junction bases with no gene match: 4. The length of the CDR3 is 15 residues. Germline CDR1 SGHRS, CDR2 YFSETQ.

The J gene is TRBJ1-4, the V gene TRBV19, with TRBD1 matching over 11 bases. Losses at the gene ends were 7 bases for V and 7 bases for J; bases not matched to a gene: 8. The germline gives CDR1 LNHDA, CDR2 SQIVND (reference sequence). The CDR3 consists of 15 residues. The CDR3 DNA is TGTGCCAGTACCGTACGTGGGACAGGGGGTGAAAAACTGTTTTTT. Translation gives CASTVRGTGGEKLFF.

V and J are TRBV19 and TRBJ2-3; D call uncertain. Germline-derived CDR1 and CDR2 are LNHDA and SQIVND (reference sequence). This CDR3 is built from 15 residues. V lost 5 bases to trimming and J lost 4 bases, with 16 bases between them. The CDR3 reads CASSGWAGWADTQYF. The DNA for the CDR3 is TGTGCCAGTAGTGGGTGGGCCGGCTGGGCAGATACGCAGTATTTT.

A single count supports this clone. The rearrangement uses TRBV3-1 (or the pseudogene TRBV3-2) and TRBJ2-5; maybe TRBD2 (5 bases). Per germline, CDR1 LGHDT and CDR2 YNNKEL (reference sequence). V lost 1 base to trimming and J lost 0 bases, with 12 bases between them. This CDR3 region has 16 residues. The CDR3 region is CASSQATGSNQETQYF. DNA of the CDR3: TGTGCCAGCAGCCAAGCTACGGGATCCAACCAAGAGACCCAGTACTTC.

The chain couples TRBV6-1 to TRBJ2-4; TRBD1 aligns across 7 bases. The CDR3 consists of 14 residues. Trimming at V came to 3 bases and at J to 1 base, leaving 0 bases not matched to a gene. Per germline, CDR1 MNHNS and CDR2 SASEGT. The CDR3 coding sequence is TGTGCCAGCAGTGAGACAGGGGCCAAAAACATTCAGTACTTC. This translates into CASSETGAKNIQYF.

J is TRBJ2-7 and V is TRBV5-1; 7 positions match TRBD2. Germline lookup yields CDR1 SGHRS and CDR2 YFSETQ. The length of the CDR3 is 15 residues. V shed 0 bases, J shed 4 bases, and the junction held 7 bases outside the gene matches. The CDR3 spells CASSLATQRGYEQYF. The CDR3 nucleotides are TGCGCCAGCAGCTTGGCCACGCAGCGGGGATACGAGCAGTACTTC.

CDR3 residues: CATSITGGNTEAFF. The CDR3 DNA sequence: TGTGCCACCAGCATAACAGGGGGGAACACTGAAGCTTTCTTT. The V gene is TRBV15, the J gene TRBJ1-1; TRBD1 matches at 8 bases. J lost 1 base, V lost 4 bases, and 2 bases had no gene match. The CDR3 runs 14 residues. CDR1 and CDR2 (germline): LNHNV, YYDKDF (reference sequence).

CDR3 DNA: TGTGCTAGTGGTTTGGAAAAAACTAGCCCGGTGTCCTACAATGAGCAGTTCTTC. Translation: CASGLEKTSPVSYNEQFF. V usage is TRBV12-5 and J usage is TRBJ2-1; maybe TRBD2 (6 bases). Germline V gene lookup returns CDR1 LGHNT and CDR2 FRNRAP. The CDR3 has 18 residues. V gave up 1 base and J gave up 1 base, with 17 bases separating them.

This chain connects TRBV19 to TRBJ2-5, with TRBD2 matching over 7 bases. The CDR3 has 13 amino acids. Germline V lookup: CDR1 LNHDA, CDR2 SQIVND (reference sequence). J gave up 4 bases and V 8 bases, and 7 bases lay outside the gene matches. The chain's CDR3 is CASEAGVGETQYF. The CDR3 DNA reads TGTGCCAGTGAGGCGGGAGTCGGAGAGACCCAGTACTTC.

The chain carries TRBV5-1 and TRBJ1-1, with D tentatively TRBD1 (5 bases). This CDR3 contains 14 residues. V shed 3 bases and J shed 4 bases, with 13 bases lying between them. CDR1 is SGHRS, CDR2 YFSETQ, per germline. The CDR3 is CASSWQGGSTEAFF. In DNA form, the CDR3 reads TGCGCCAGCAGCTGGCAGGGAGGTAGCACTGAAGCTTTCTTT.